Listed here is a single T cell receptor (beta chain). The CDR3 covers 15 residues. Germline V lookup: CDR1 LNHNV, CDR2 YYDKDF (reference sequence). V shed 4 bases and J 6 bases; nucleotides not matched to a gene: 8. The data stem from a study of blood T cell repertoires in COVID-19. The wider study: There were acute and convalescent COVID-19 samples, and they came from the United States, Italy and Spain.

Only in-frame clones appear in the TCRdb table, and some are missing; sequencing was by immunoSEQ multiplex PCR. Of 250,000 or so clones listed, about nine tenths were seen once; the top ten hold around 1.3%. Adults between about 18 and 89 years of age took part from about 24 US areas. The origin of this receptor is a human donor in a cohort exposed to, infected with or recovered from COVID-19 (not recorded which). The donor label of this sample is uncertain. The genes are TRBV15 and TRBJ2-2; 7 bases map to TRBD1. The sequenced sample consisted of PBMCs or T cells enriched from blood (not recorded which). CDR3 sequence (DNA): TGTGCCACCAGCAAAGACAGGGTATTCGCCGGGGAGCTGTTTTTT. Translating it yields CATSKDRVFAGELFF.